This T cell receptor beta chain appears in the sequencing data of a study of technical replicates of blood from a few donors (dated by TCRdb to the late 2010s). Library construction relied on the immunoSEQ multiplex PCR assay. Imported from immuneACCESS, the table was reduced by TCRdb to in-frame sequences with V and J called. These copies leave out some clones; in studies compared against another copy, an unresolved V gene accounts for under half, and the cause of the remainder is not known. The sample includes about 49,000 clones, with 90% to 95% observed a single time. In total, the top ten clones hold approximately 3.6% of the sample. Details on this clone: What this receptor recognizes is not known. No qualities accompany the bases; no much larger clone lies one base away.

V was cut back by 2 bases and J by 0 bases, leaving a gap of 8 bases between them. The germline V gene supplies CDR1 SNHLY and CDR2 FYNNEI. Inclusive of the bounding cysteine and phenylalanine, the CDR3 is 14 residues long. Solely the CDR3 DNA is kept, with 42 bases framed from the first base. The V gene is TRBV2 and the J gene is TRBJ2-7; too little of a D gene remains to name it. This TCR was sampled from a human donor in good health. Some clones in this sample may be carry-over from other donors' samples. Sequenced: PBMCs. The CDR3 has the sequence CASSERQVSYEQYF. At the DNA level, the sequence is TGTGCCAGCAGTGAAAGACAAGTCTCCTACGAGCAGTACTTC. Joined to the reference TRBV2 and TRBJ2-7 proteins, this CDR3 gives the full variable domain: EPEVTQTPSHQVTQMGQEVILRCVPISNHLYFYWYRQILGQKVEFLVSFYNNEISEKSEIFDDQFSVERPDGSNFTLKIRSTKLEDSAMYFCASSERQVSYEQYFGPGTRLTVT.